These 22 T cell receptor beta chains were all obtained from the same sample, sequenced in a study of blood T cell repertoires in COVID-19. Clones were read by immunoSEQ multiplex PCR, and TCRdb kept only the in-frame ones, dropping some. Here the sample spans a few hundred thousand clones, about 85% being singletons. Sequencing input: peripheral blood. All receptors come from a man aged 18 to 35 with active or convalescent COVID-19.

This sequence joins TRBV7-2 and TRBJ1-2, with 8 positions matching TRBD1. The V gene's germline CDR1 is SGHTA and CDR2 FQGNSA. After removal of 5 bases from V and 8 bases from J, the junction contained 10 bases not matched to a gene. There are 14 residues in the CDR3. CDR3 loop: CASSPDSGTGGYTF. In DNA form, the CDR3 reads TGTGCCAGCAGCCCAGATTCCGGGACAGGCGGCTACACCTTC.

The V and J genes are TRBV14 and TRBJ1-2; D is possibly TRBD1 (6 bases). The CDR3 is made up of 18 amino acids. The ends were cut back, 1 base at V and 2 bases at J, with 20 bases in the middle. In germline, CDR1 is SGHDN, CDR2 FVKESK. Here the CDR3 reads CASSQGVRGSGPNYGYTF. DNA for the CDR3: TGTGCCAGCAGCCAAGGGGTCAGGGGCTCAGGACCCAACTATGGCTACACCTTC. Using reference TRBV14 and TRBJ1-2 for the parts outside the CDR3, the full variable domain is EAGVTQFPSHSVIEKGQTVTLRCDPISGHDNLYWYRRVMGKEIKFLLHFVKESKQDESGMPNNRFLAERTGGTYSTLKVQPAELEDSGVYFCASSQGVRGSGPNYGYTFGSGTRLTVV.

CDR3 amino acids: CASRGGLTDTQYF. DNA for the CDR3: TGTGCCAGCAGGGGAGGGCTCACAGATACGCAGTATTTT. J is TRBJ2-3 and V is TRBV27; 7 bases align to TRBD2. V lost 6 bases to trimming and J lost 2 bases; unmatched junction nucleotides: 2. The CDR3 runs to 13 residues. Germline values: CDR1 MNHEY, CDR2 SMNVEV (reference sequence).

V and J are TRBV6-5 and TRBJ1-6, with TRBD1 matching over 7 bases. Trimming cost V 10 bases and J 11 bases; bases outside gene matches: 14. Germline V CDR1 and CDR2: MNHEY, SVGAGI. CDR3 length: 14 residues. This chain's CDR3 is CATRYTGDLAPLHF. CDR3 bases: TGTGCCACGAGATACACAGGGGATTTAGCACCCCTCCACTTT.

The rearrangement joins TRBV27 to TRBJ2-1; D perhaps matches TRBD1 (6 bases). The CDR3 has 15 amino acids. V lost 5 bases to trimming and J lost 0 bases, with 11 bases between them. Looked up from germline, CDR1 is MNHEY and CDR2 is SMNVEV (reference sequence). Here the CDR3 reads CASSPATGSYNEQFF. CDR3 DNA: TGTGCCAGCAGTCCGGCGACAGGCTCCTACAATGAGCAGTTCTTC.

The genes are TRBV11-1 and TRBJ1-2; 7 positions agree with TRBD1. Germline V gene lookup returns CDR1 SGHAT and CDR2 FQDESV (reference sequence). This CDR3 has 15 amino acids. J was trimmed by 4 bases and V by 5 bases; bases with no gene match: 10. The CDR3 protein is CASSITRGSIYGYTF. The CDR3 coding sequence is TGTGCCAGCAGCATAACCAGGGGGAGTATCTATGGCTACACCTTC.

This chain joins TRBV5-1 and TRBJ2-1; 14 positions match TRBD2. V lost 4 bases, J lost 10 bases, and 10 bases stayed unmatched. The CDR3 has 16 residues. The germline gives CDR1 SGHRS, CDR2 YFSETQ. The CDR3 protein is CASSHRLAGGPGEQFF. DNA of the CDR3: TGCGCCAGCAGCCACCGACTAGCGGGGGGGCCTGGGGAGCAGTTCTTC.

This chain uses TRBV7-9 with TRBJ2-3; TRBD2 matches 7 bases. The V segment lost 5 bases and the J segment 0 bases; nucleotides outside the gene matches: 11. The CDR3 extends over 17 amino acids. The germline gives CDR1 SEHNR, CDR2 FQNEAQ (reference sequence). CDR3 sequence (DNA): TGTGCCAGCAGCCCACGGGGCGGGGGTCCTAGCACAGATACGCAGTATTTT. This encodes CASSPRGGGPSTDTQYF.

This rearrangement joins TRBV7-9 to TRBJ2-7; D is ambiguous. The length of the CDR3 is 13 residues. Germline V lookup: CDR1 SEHNR, CDR2 FQNEAQ (reference sequence). V shed 1 base and J shed 4 bases, with 8 bases lying between them. CDR3 bases: TGTGCCAGCAGCTTAGAGGCGGCTTACGAGCAGTACTTC. Protein: CASSLEAAYEQYF.

J is TRBJ1-5 and V is TRBV10-1; 12 bases map to TRBD1. The CDR3 is 16 amino acids. J was trimmed by 4 bases and V by 6 bases; bases with no gene match: 7. In germline, CDR1 is WNHNN, CDR2 SYGVQD (reference sequence). CDR3 in amino acids: CASRGQGARGNQPQHF. The CDR3 region has the DNA TGCGCCAGCAGGGGACAGGGGGCAAGAGGGAATCAGCCCCAGCATTTT.

V usage is TRBV18 and J usage is TRBJ2-1; 9 nucleotides align to TRBD2. The germline gives CDR1 KGHSH, CDR2 LQKENI. The CDR3 length is 15 residues. V lost 6 bases to trimming and J lost 6 bases; unmatched junction nucleotides: 9. The CDR3: CASSPQRGESNEQFF. Here the CDR3 DNA reads TGTGCCAGCTCTCCCCAGCGGGGGGAATCCAATGAGCAGTTCTTC.

The V call is TRBV7-9, the J call TRBJ2-7; no clear D. There are 18 residues in the CDR3. V was cut by 5 bases and J by 4 bases, with 27 bases left in between. Germline CDR1 and CDR2: SEHNR and FQNEAQ (reference sequence). CDR3 amino acids: CASSALTFDSPRGYEQYF. CDR3 DNA sequence: TGTGCCAGCAGCGCTTTAACTTTTGACTCGCCCAGAGGTTACGAGCAGTACTTC.

The gene calls are TRBV25-1 and TRBJ2-7; 11 bases line up with TRBD2. Germline values: CDR1 MGHDK, CDR2 SYGVNS. V was clipped by 7 bases and J by 5 bases; unmatched bases: 7. The CDR3 consists of 14 residues. CDR3 DNA: TGTGCCAGCACTTCGACTAGCGGGACGAACGAGCAGTACTTC. Encoded protein: CASTSTSGTNEQYF.

This rearrangement joins TRBV5-4 to TRBJ1-3; 8 bases are a match to TRBD1. The CDR3 has 15 amino acids. Germline V CDR1 and CDR2: SGHNT, YYREEE (reference sequence). Unmatched junction bases numbered 7, after V lost 4 bases and J lost 4 bases. The CDR3 DNA follows: TGTGCCAGCAGCGGTCAGGGGGCGTGGGGAAACACCATATATTTT. Translated: CASSGQGAWGNTIYF. Supplemented by reference TRBV5-4 and TRBJ1-3, the full variable domain reads ETGVTQSPTHLIKTRGQQVTLRCSSQSGHNTVSWYQQALGQGPQFIFQYYREEENGRGNFPPRFSGLQFPNYSSELNVNALELDDSALYLCASSGQGAWGNTIYFGEGSWLTVV.

The genes are TRBV28 and TRBJ1-3; TRBD1 agrees at 7 bases. J lost 4 bases, V lost 6 bases, and 6 bases had no gene match. The germline V gene has CDR1 MDHEN and CDR2 SYDVKM. The CDR3 has 14 amino acids. The CDR3 loop reads CASRTTGRGNTIYF. Here the CDR3 DNA reads TGTGCCAGCAGAACGACAGGGCGCGGAAACACCATATATTTT.

This chain uses TRBV3-1 (or the pseudogene TRBV3-2) with TRBJ2-3; a possible D gene is TRBD1 (5 bases). V shed 0 bases and J shed 0 bases, with 10 bases lying between them. CDR1 is LGHDT and CDR2 is YNNKEL in the germline V gene (reference sequence). This CDR3 is built from 16 residues. The DNA for the CDR3 is TGTGCCAGCAGCCAAGAGTTGGACACCAGCACAGATACGCAGTATTTT. The encoded protein is CASSQELDTSTDTQYF.

This chain connects TRBV11-2 to TRBJ1-2; no firm D call. The CDR3 sequence is 15 residues long. The V end was cut by 1 base, the J end by 3 bases, with 12 bases between. CDR1 is SGHAT and CDR2 is FQNNGV in the germline V gene. The CDR3 is CASSLGPGRDYGYTF. The CDR3 DNA sequence: TGTGCCAGCAGCTTAGGACCCGGGAGGGACTATGGCTACACCTTC.

This clone was detected once. The rearrangement links TRBV3-1 (or the pseudogene TRBV3-2) to TRBJ2-5; 14 bases align to TRBD2. The CDR3 loop spans 18 amino acids. CDR1 and CDR2 (germline): LGHDT, YNNKEL (reference sequence). V dropped 1 base and J dropped 5; count of bases not matched to a gene: 9. The CDR3 protein is CASSQVATSGRGGETQYF. CDR3 nucleotides: TGTGCCAGCAGCCAAGTGGCGACTAGCGGGAGGGGGGGTGAGACCCAGTACTTC.

The chain is built from TRBV14 and TRBJ1-2; D is possibly TRBD1 (6 bases). The germline gives CDR1 SGHDN, CDR2 FVKESK. The V end was cut by 1 base, the J end by 4 bases, with 19 bases between. This CDR3 spans 17 amino acids. This CDR3 reads CASSQGVIGQFGYGYTF. CDR3 DNA sequence: TGTGCCAGCAGCCAAGGGGTTATCGGACAGTTCGGCTATGGCTACACCTTC.

This chain links TRBV7-2 with TRBJ2-2; D gene uncertain. In germline, CDR1 is SGHTA, CDR2 FQGNSA. Between the trimmed V and J ends, which lost 1 base and 9 bases, there was a span of 9 bases. This CDR3 contains 13 residues. DNA of the CDR3: TGTGCCAGCAGCTTAGTACGGTTCTGGGAGCTGTTTTTT. It encodes CASSLVRFWELFF.

The chain uses TRBV10-3 and TRBJ2-1; D unclear. The CDR3 runs to 11 residues. The germline CDR1 and CDR2 sequences are ENHRY and SYGVKD. V lost 6 bases to trimming and J lost 7 bases, with 7 bases between them. CDR3 nucleotide sequence: TGTGCCATCAGCTCTACTAATGAGCAGTTCTTC. Its protein product is CAISSTNEQFF.

The chain recombines TRBV3-1 (or the pseudogene TRBV3-2) with TRBJ1-1, with TRBD1 matching over 7 bases. Germline-derived CDR1 and CDR2 are LGHDT and YNNKEL (reference sequence). This CDR3 is 15 amino acids long. V was pared by 4 bases and J by 2 bases, with 7 bases of the junction left unmatched. CDR3 sequence (DNA): TGTGCCAGCAGCCGAAGGGGACAGATAAACACTGAAGCTTTCTTT. Its translation: CASSRRGQINTEAFF.